This T cell receptor beta chain is drawn from a study of CXCR3-negative and CXCR3-positive naive CD8 T cells. Study results and limitations: Greater hydrophobicity was found in TRB CDR3s of CXCR3-positive naive cells than of CXCR3-negative naive cells.

Germline CDR1 is MGHRA and CDR2 is YSYEKL. CDR3 size: 14 residues. The method, 5' RACE with UMI labels, was used to prepare the TRB cDNA libraries. TCRdb re-called the 5' RACE reads; one entry per CDR3 protein, DNA not given. This sample contains some 110,000 distinct CDR3 sequences. Note on this clonotype: What it binds is unknown.

This TCR was recovered from a human donor in good health. Some clones in this sample may be carry-over from other donors' samples. The J gene is TRBJ2-1, the V gene TRBV4-1. The specimen sequenced was naive CXCR3+ CD8+ T cells from blood. Specified subset: CD45RO-CCR7+CD27+CD95- naive CD8+ T cells expressing CXCR3 (TNR3+). Here the CDR3 reads CASSPKRGNNEQFF.